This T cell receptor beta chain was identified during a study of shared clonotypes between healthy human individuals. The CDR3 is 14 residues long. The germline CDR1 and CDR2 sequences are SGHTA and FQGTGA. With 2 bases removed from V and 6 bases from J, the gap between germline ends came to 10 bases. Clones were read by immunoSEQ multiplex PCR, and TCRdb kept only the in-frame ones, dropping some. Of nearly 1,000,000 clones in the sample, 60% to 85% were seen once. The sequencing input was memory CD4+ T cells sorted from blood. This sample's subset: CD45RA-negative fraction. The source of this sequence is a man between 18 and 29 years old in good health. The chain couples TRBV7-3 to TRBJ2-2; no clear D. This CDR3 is CASSLGSVPGELFF. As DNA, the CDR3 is TGTGCCAGCAGCTTAGGGTCGGTTCCCGGGGAGCTGTTTTTT.